The rows below give T cell receptor beta chains drawn from one sample of a study of cytomegalovirus exposure and HLA in healthy donors. The method was immunoSEQ multiplex PCR; TCRdb's version includes in-frame clones alone and lacks a portion of them. The profile shows 120,000 to 150,000 clones, about 70% of them singletons. The sample was PBMCs. The receptor source for this set is a woman in her forties in good health and CMV-seronegative. Both conserved end residues are part of each CDR3. A D gene is named only where the DNA matches it firmly. Clone size is stated in some rows and not others, as once, few, many or a class when expanded.

V gene,clone size,J gene,D gene,CDR3 protein,CDR3 DNA
TRBV6-5,few,TRBJ2-1,-,CASTKSLEVVHEQFF,TGTGCCAGCACCAAAAGTCTTGAGGTAGTCCATGAGCAGTTCTTC
TRBV12-2,-,TRBJ1-1,-,CASRFGQRNTEAFF,TGTGCAAGTCGCTTTGGACAGAGAAACACTGAAGCTTTCTTT
TRBV11-1,-,TRBJ1-2,-,CASSWGREYGYTF,TGTGCCAGCAGCTGGGGCAGGGAATATGGCTACACCTTC
TRBV5-4,-,TRBJ1-3,-,CASSFRAQRGRSGNTIYF,TGTGCCAGCAGTTTTCGGGCTCAAAGGGGCCGCTCTGGAAACACCATATATTTT
TRBV6-6,-,TRBJ2-7,-,CASSYSSQGYEQYF,TGTGCCAGCAGTTACTCGAGTCAGGGCTACGAGCAGTACTTC
TRBV7-9,-,TRBJ2-7,TRBD1,CSSSPGGPGGVYEQYF,TGTTCCAGCAGCCCCGGTGGGCCAGGGGGCGTCTACGAGCAGTACTTC
TRBV6-4,-,TRBJ2-3,TRBD2,CASSQRTSGPSTDTQYF,TGTGCCAGCAGTCAACGGACTAGCGGGCCTAGCACAGATACGCAGTATTTT
TRBV2,-,TRBJ2-2,-,CASNGGQDTGELFF,TGTGCCAGCAACGGGGGGCAGGACACCGGGGAGCTGTTTTTT
TRBV27,-,TRBJ2-3,-,CASSLRPSLRGDTQYF,TGTGCCAGCAGTTTACGACCAAGCTTAAGGGGAGATACGCAGTATTTT
TRBV15,-,TRBJ1-4,-,CATSRVTVEKLFF,TGTGCCACCAGCAGAGTGACAGTCGAAAAACTGTTTTTT
TRBV4-1,once,TRBJ2-7,-,CASSHTSGAGSSYEQYF,TGCGCCAGCAGCCATACTTCGGGTGCGGGAAGCTCCTACGAGCAGTACTTC
TRBV29-1,-,TRBJ1-1,-,CSVVGHNTGTEAFF,TGCAGCGTTGTGGGTCACAACACGGGCACTGAAGCTTTCTTT
TRBV6-5,once,TRBJ2-6,-,CASSLTFYSGANVLTF,TGTGCCAGCAGTTTGACTTTTTACTCTGGGGCCAACGTCCTGACTTTC
TRBV29-1,-,TRBJ2-1,TRBD2,CSVESRERNEQFF,TGCAGCGTTGAATCGCGGGAGCGAAATGAGCAGTTCTTC
TRBV5-1,once,TRBJ1-1,TRBD1,CASSLAGRGSGSAEAFF,TGCGCCAGCAGCTTGGCCGGCAGGGGGAGCGGTTCCGCTGAAGCTTTCTTT
TRBV11-2,-,TRBJ1-1,-,CASSLTWTEAFF,TGTGCCAGCAGCTTAACATGGACTGAAGCTTTCTTT